Shown below are 18 T cell receptor beta chains from a single sample sequenced in a study of CD8 T cells in ankylosing spondylitis. For these receptors, no antigen is known. Findings of the study overall: There was a TCR beta motif, made of several highly homologous variants, that appeared characteristic of ankylosing spondylitis blood.

TCRdb redid the calling of the 5' RACE reads with MiXCR, one entry per CDR3 protein. The table records around 890,000 distinct CDR3 sequences, roughly 10% of them present only once. The sequenced sample was blood, either unsorted or a sorted T cell fraction (not recorded which). These receptors were collected from a male donor with ankylosing spondylitis.

This chain uses TRBV27 with TRBJ1-6, with 8 positions matching TRBD1. The CDR3 consists of 15 residues. V shed 2 bases, J shed 8 bases, and the junction held 5 bases outside the gene matches. Germline V lookup: CDR1 MNHEY, CDR2 SMNVEV (reference sequence). Written as DNA, the CDR3 is TGTGCCAGCAGTTTAGATACAGGGGGTTATTCACCCCTCCACTTT. This translates into CASSLDTGGYSPLHF.

This clonotype was seen repeatedly, ten times or more. The chain carries TRBV20-1 and TRBJ2-1; 8 bases agree with TRBD2. The germline V gene has CDR1 DFQATT and CDR2 SNEGSKA (reference sequence). V was clipped by 4 bases and J by 5 bases; unmatched bases: 7. The CDR3 runs 14 residues. The CDR3 nucleotides read TGCAGTGCTACCGCGGGGGGTCCGAACAATGAGCAGTTCTTC. It is translated as CSATAGGPNNEQFF.

Only a few counts were recorded for this clonotype. This chain connects TRBV6-2 or TRBV6-3 to TRBJ1-5; 8 bases align to TRBD1. Germline loops: CDR1 MNHEY, CDR2 SVGEGT. CDR3 length: 17 residues. Trimming took 7 bases from V and 2 from J; bases not matched to a gene: 13. CDR3: CASTPTTGQGGNQPQHF. Written as DNA, the CDR3 is TGTGCCAGCACCCCTACCACAGGACAGGGAGGCAATCAGCCCCAGCATTTT.

This clonotype showed up many times. V usage is TRBV12-3 or TRBV12-4 and J usage is TRBJ2-1; D gene ambiguous. This CDR3 has 12 amino acids. V lost 5 bases to trimming and J lost 4 bases, with 6 bases between them. The CDR3 is CASSATYNEQFF. Written as DNA, the CDR3 is TGTGCCAGCAGTGCCACTTACAATGAGCAGTTCTTC.

This clonotype occurred a few times. The chain recombines TRBV4-3 with TRBJ2-7, with D unclear. The CDR3 has 15 amino acids. V lost 4 bases, J lost 4 bases, and 17 bases lay in between. Germline V gives CDR1 LGHNA, CDR2 YSLEER. The CDR3 nucleotides are TGCGCCAGCAGCCCCCAGCAACACGTCCCTTACGAGCAGTACTTC. It is translated as CASSPQQHVPYEQYF.

This clonotype showed up many times. The chain employs TRBV20-1 and TRBJ1-4, with D possibly matching TRBD1 (5 bases). Trimming pared 1 base from V and 7 bases from J, leaving 13 bases between. From germline, CDR1 is DFQATT and CDR2 SNEGSKA (reference sequence). The CDR3 spans 14 residues. As DNA, the CDR3 is TGCAGTGCTAGAGGTCAGGGTTGGGTTGAAAAACTGTTTTTT. Amino acids: CSARGQGWVEKLFF.

This clonotype came up a few times. The rearrangement uses TRBV20-1 and TRBJ2-3; the match to TRBD2 covers 7 bases. CDR1 DFQATT and CDR2 SNEGSKA come from the germline V gene (reference sequence). The CDR3 runs 15 residues. Germline trimming cut 0 bases from V and 6 bases from J; bases unmatched to any gene: 9. DNA for the CDR3: TGCAGTGCTAGAGATCGGGGGGAGGGCCAGGATACGCAGTATTTT. This sequence encodes CSARDRGEGQDTQYF.

The chain links TRBV11-2 to TRBJ2-3; D is undetermined. The CDR3 consists of 15 residues. The V gene's germline CDR1 is SGHAT and CDR2 FQNNGV. The V gene lost 5 bases and the J gene lost 3 bases, with 15 bases spanning the gap. In DNA, the CDR3 is TGTGCCAGCAGCCTTACTCGGCCGGTAACAGATACGCAGTATTTT. It encodes CASSLTRPVTDTQYF.

To note about this clonotype: A much larger clone lies a single base off, so this may be a read error. The chain recombines TRBV10-3 with TRBJ2-5; D not resolved. The CDR3 consists of 12 residues. Germline CDR1 is ENHRY and CDR2 is SYGVKD. V was trimmed by 3 bases and J by 5 bases, leaving 7 bases between them. The CDR3 is CAISDFGETQYF. CDR3 bases: TGTGCCATCAGTGATTTCGGGGAGACCCAGTACTTC.

This clonotype was counted between two and nine times. This chain links TRBV7-9 with TRBJ1-1; D unclear. Trimming took off 2 bases at V and 6 bases at J, with 10 bases between the two ends. Per the germline V gene, CDR1 is SEHNR and CDR2 is FQNEAQ (reference sequence). CDR3 length equals 13 residues. The CDR3 region is CASSLSSRPEAFF. The CDR3 DNA is TGTGCCAGCAGCTTAAGTTCGCGGCCTGAAGCTTTCTTT.

The CDR3 DNA is TGCGCCAGCAGCTTTGGAGGAGTGGTCTACGAGCAGTACTTC. It yields the protein CASSFGGVVYEQYF. The rearrangement joins TRBV5-1 to TRBJ2-7; TRBD2 is a possible D gene (5 bases). Trimming removed 2 bases from V and 3 bases from J, with 12 bases in between. The CDR3 spans 14 residues. The germline CDR1 and CDR2 sequences are SGHRS and YFSETQ. Variable domain in full (rest from reference TRBV5-1 and TRBJ2-7): KAGVTQTPRYLIKTRGQQVTLSCSPISGHRSVSWYQQTPGQGLQFLFEYFSETQRNKGNFPGRFSGRQFSNSRSEMNVSTLELGDSALYLCASSFGGVVYEQYFGPGTRLTVT.

This clonotype was seen only a few times. V is TRBV6-1 and J is TRBJ1-1; 11 nucleotides line up with TRBD1. The CDR3 contains 15 residues. Germline values: CDR1 MNHNS, CDR2 SASEGT. With 6 bases clipped from V and 5 bases from J, the junction kept 8 bases outside the gene matches. The CDR3 is CASRDPGQGDTEAFF. The CDR3 DNA reads TGTGCCAGCAGAGACCCGGGACAGGGGGATACTGAAGCTTTCTTT.

In its sample, this clonotype was seen a few times. CDR3 sequence: CASSEGTGKDEQYF. The CDR3 DNA reads TGTGCCAGCAGCGAGGGGACAGGGAAAGACGAGCAGTACTTC. The chain is built from TRBV9 and TRBJ2-7, with 9 bases lining up with TRBD1. Germline V CDR1 and CDR2: SGDLS, YYNGEE. The CDR3 spans 14 residues. V lost 3 bases and J lost 5; bases outside the gene matches: 6.

This clonotype has only a few counts. The gene calls are TRBV7-2 and TRBJ1-4; D is undetermined. The germline V gene encodes CDR1 SGHTA and CDR2 FQGNSA. The germline V and J ends were trimmed by 1 base and 0 bases, with 6 bases remaining between them. The CDR3 runs 15 residues. In DNA, the CDR3 is TGTGCCAGCAGCTTAGGGTTGGCAACTAATGAAAAACTGTTTTTT. Translated, it gives CASSLGLATNEKLFF.

The chain recombines TRBV7-2 with TRBJ1-6; D is unclear. The CDR3 covers 15 residues. Germline-derived CDR1 and CDR2 are SGHTA and FQGNSA. V gave up 5 bases and J gave up 5 bases, with 13 bases separating them. The CDR3 here is CASSHRRRNNSPLHF. CDR3 DNA: TGTGCCAGCAGCCACCGTAGGAGGAATAATTCACCCCTCCACTTT.

This clonotype came up a few times. This sequence joins TRBV2 and TRBJ2-1; the match to TRBD2 covers 14 bases. Germline V gene lookup returns CDR1 SNHLY and CDR2 FYNNEI. The CDR3 is 14 residues long. V gave up 8 bases and J gave up 6 bases; unmatched junction bases: 3. The CDR3 sequence is CASGGTSGSNEQFF. The CDR3 DNA follows: TGTGCCAGCGGAGGGACTAGCGGGAGCAATGAGCAGTTCTTC.

The gene calls are TRBV20-1 and TRBJ2-7, with D hard to call. Between the trimmed V and J ends, which lost 5 bases and 0 bases, there was a span of 8 bases. Germline V gene data show CDR1 as DFQATT and CDR2 as SNEGSKA (reference sequence). The CDR3 has 12 residues. In DNA form, the CDR3 reads TGCAGTGCTCTTAGGGACTCCTACGAGCAGTACTTC. Its protein is CSALRDSYEQYF.

This sequence joins TRBV4-3 and TRBJ2-5; TRBD2 agrees at 9 bases. Germline CDR1 reads LGHNA; CDR2 reads YSLEER. This CDR3 spans 20 amino acids. Trimming cost V 1 base and J 0 bases; bases outside gene matches: 15. CDR3 sequence (DNA): TGCGCCAGCAGCCAAGCTCCAGCGGGACTAGCAAGGAGGTACCAAGAGACCCAGTACTTC. Translation gives CASSQAPAGLARRYQETQYF.